The rows below give T cell receptor beta chains drawn from one sample of a study of neurological immune-mediated disorders. TCRdb reprocessed the 5' RACE reads with MiXCR, giving one entry per CDR3 protein. The sample carries tens of thousands of distinct CDR3 sequences, roughly 9% recorded once. Sequencing was carried out using PBMCs. All receptors come from a man between 50 and 59 years old in good health. CDR3s include the opening cysteine and the closing phenylalanine or tryptophan. Each record gives: V gene, clone size, D gene, J gene, CDR3 protein, CDR3 DNA. The D gene is left open where the match is weak. The size of a clone is reported for some rows only, either as once, few or many, or as a class for expanded clones.

TRBV4-3	many	.	TRBJ1-1	CASSQGDPSVTEAFF	TGCGCCAGCAGCCAAGGGGACCCATCTGTCACTGAAGCTTTCTTT
TRBV15	.	.	TRBJ2-7	CATSRDIAGGRGETYEQYF	TGTGCCACCAGCAGAGATATAGCAGGGGGGCGAGGCGAGACCTACGAGCAGTACTTC
TRBV28	many	TRBD1	TRBJ1-5	CASSMGQGPNQPQHF	TGTGCCAGCAGTATGGGACAGGGGCCGAATCAGCCCCAGCATTTT
TRBV20-1	many	.	TRBJ2-5	CSATRPSEAQETQYF	TGCAGTGCTACACGGCCCTCCGAGGCCCAAGAGACCCAGTACTTC
TRBV3-1	once	TRBD2	TRBJ2-2	CASSQDLGGRRAEELFF	TGTGCCAGCAGCCAAGATTTAGGCGGGAGAAGAGCCGAGGAGCTGTTTTTT
TRBV6-6	.	TRBD2	TRBJ2-5	CASSYTMAGGETQYF	TGTGCCAGCAGTTACACCATGGCGGGGGGAGAGACCCAGTACTTC
TRBV5-1	many	.	TRBJ2-7	CASSLSGQLYEQYF	TGCGCCAGCAGCCTTTCAGGACAGCTATACGAGCAGTACTTC
TRBV7-3	many	TRBD2	TRBJ2-1	CASSTGLPYNEQFF	TGTGCCAGCAGCACGGGACTACCCTACAATGAGCAGTTCTTC
TRBV7-9	few	TRBD2	TRBJ2-1	CASSLVTPAGGVNEQFF	TGTGCCAGCAGCTTAGTTACCCCAGCGGGAGGGGTAAATGAGCAGTTCTTC
TRBV7-2	many	TRBD2	TRBJ2-7	CASSNRGPAGGIHEQYF	TGTGCCAGCAGCAATAGGGGCCCGGCGGGAGGGATCCACGAGCAGTACTTC
TRBV28	many	TRBD1	TRBJ2-4	CASSLLGTGSSKNIQYF	TGTGCCAGCAGTTTGTTGGGGACAGGGAGTAGCAAAAACATTCAGTACTTC
TRBV20-1	few	.	TRBJ2-2	CSARDGNTGELFF	TGCAGTGCTAGGGACGGGAACACCGGGGAGCTGTTTTTT
TRBV7-9	many	TRBD1	TRBJ1-4	CASSTHGTADEKLFF	TGTGCCAGCAGCACCCACGGGACAGCAGATGAAAAACTGTTTTTT
TRBV10-3	many	TRBD1	TRBJ2-7	CAISNPGQGYEQYF	TGTGCCATCAGTAACCCGGGACAGGGTTACGAGCAGTACTTC
TRBV6-2/TRBV6-3	many	TRBD2	TRBJ2-1	CASRQSGSSYNEQFF	TGTGCCAGCAGGCAGAGCGGGAGCTCCTACAATGAGCAGTTCTTC
TRBV10-3	many	TRBD2	TRBJ2-3	CAISEWGLADASDTQYF	TGTGCCATCAGTGAGTGGGGACTAGCGGATGCGTCGGATACGCAGTATTTT
TRBV9	many	TRBD2	TRBJ2-1	CASSVGTSGRNEQFF	TGTGCCAGCAGCGTCGGGACTAGCGGGAGAAATGAGCAGTTCTTC
TRBV7-9	many	.	TRBJ1-1	CASSLVVQGSEAFF	TGTGCCAGCAGCTTAGTGGTACAGGGCAGTGAAGCTTTCTTT
TRBV20-1	many	TRBD1	TRBJ2-3	CSARKGANMRDTQYF	TGCAGTGCACGTAAGGGGGCGAATATGAGAGATACGCAGTATTTT
TRBV24-1	.	TRBD2	TRBJ2-1	CATSGSGTTLRDEQFF	TGTGCCACAAGTGGTTCCGGGACTACCTTAAGAGATGAGCAGTTCTTC
TRBV2	many	.	TRBJ1-1	CASNLRNTEAFF	TGTGCCAGCAACCTGAGGAACACTGAAGCTTTCTTT
TRBV5-1	many	.	TRBJ2-5	CASSLGANRDFNHF	TGCGCCAGCAGCTTGGGGGCCAACCGGGACTTCAATCACTTC
TRBV9	many	.	TRBJ2-1	CATSMGGLDNEQFF	TGTGCCACCTCGATGGGGGGCTTGGACAATGAGCAGTTCTTC
TRBV19	few	TRBD2	TRBJ2-1	CASSISTGGRANEQFF	TGTGCCAGTAGTATATCCACAGGCGGGAGGGCCAATGAGCAGTTCTTC
TRBV6-5	.	.	TRBJ2-7	CASSFSHPDLAAGEQYF	TGTGCCAGCAGTTTCTCCCATCCCGACCTGGCGGCTGGGGAGCAGTACTTC
TRBV12-5	many	.	TRBJ2-2	CASSAYTGELFF	TGTGCTAGCTCAGCTTACACCGGGGAGCTGTTTTTT
TRBV5-1	.	.	TRBJ2-7	CASSSDGYYYEQYF	TGCGCCAGCAGTTCCGACGGGTATTACTACGAGCAGTACTTC